What follows is one T cell receptor (beta chain) and its context. This clonotype showed up just once. The antigen it binds to is not known. The junction departs from germline at one end; a sequencing error may be responsible. The CDR3 has 13 amino acids, counting the end cysteine and phenylalanine. Only the CDR3 DNA is retained, 39 bases long and in frame from the first base. These data originate in a study of tumor-infiltrating lymphocytes in primary liver carcinoma (dated 2017 in TCRdb). Study-level background: Of the five patients (three men and two women, aged 30 to 69 years), four had hepatocellular carcinoma and one had combined HCC and intrahepatic cholangiocarcinoma. The five patients had tumors of stage T1-T3 N0M0, with maximum diameters ranging from about 4 to 11 cm. Samples yielded roughly 3.65 to 7.13 million productive TCRbeta reads; read depth did not differ significantly between tissue types. The study combined TCRbeta repertoire sequencing, expression microarrays and whole-exome sequencing across five regions of each liver tumor, with adjacent normal tissue and blood. TCRbeta repertoire sequencing covered about 35 specimens from 5 patients: about 25 tumor regions, 5 adjacent noncancerous liver tissues and 5 peripheral blood samples. Repertoires from technical replicates were highly reproducible, with mean shared-clone rates about 0.91 and correlation coefficients above 0.95.

Using a constant-region primer and ProtoScript II reverse transcriptase, TCRbeta-specific cDNA was reverse-transcribed from 500 ng total RNA. Construction of the TCRbeta libraries relied on three nested rounds of multiplex PCR, following a slightly modified ARM-PCR procedure. Each of the first two PCR rounds ran for 9 to 11 cycles using multiplex TRBV1-TRBV30 forward primers together with a Cbeta reverse primer. Sample barcodes and Illumina adapters were attached in a final 25-cycle PCR using Deep VentR polymerase. Before sequencing, amplicons of 200-500 bp were gel-purified using a QIAquick gel extraction kit. The TCRbeta amplicons were sequenced with 250-bp paired-end reads on an Illumina HiSeq 2500. As for the original processing: Trimmomatic v0.33 was used to quality-trim the reads, and FLASH v1.2.11 was used to merge paired reads so that full CDR3 sequences could be recovered. V, D and J germline segments were assigned to the rearranged TCRbeta sequences by MiGEC v1.2.1b. Clonotype statistics and Shannon-Wiener diversity indices were calculated with VDJtools v1.0.0. Except for diversity analysis, only each sample's 250 most abundant clonotypes were used in subsequent analyses to reduce sampling bias. TCRdb reworked the public reads: Q25 trimming with fastp, MiXCR clone assembly, productive beta chains retained. Rows with a matching CDR3 protein are joined into one entry that keeps the most common DNA and genes. TCRdb's processing, not the study's, gives the V and J calls here. The sample has roughly 86,000 distinct CDR3 sequences on record, about 73% of them singletons. Of the sample, 27% falls within the top ten clones.

Broad study findings and their caveats: Bulk unsorted samples precluded comparing CD4+ and CD8+ T cell repertoires. The study included only four to six patients, and the authors note findings should be validated in a larger study. A significantly larger repertoire fraction was made up by the top 250 clones in tumors than in blood (p = 0.039). Because only the TCR beta chain was sequenced and unpaired alpha chains were not captured, true repertoire diversity is likely underestimated. Repertoire overlap was found to be higher between tumor regions (mean approximately 35%) than between tumor-adjacent (approximately 17%) or tumor-blood (about 14%) pairs, consistent with antigen-driven expansion.

Total RNA and DNA were co-extracted from approximately 20-30 mg of bulk tissue with the AllPrep DNA/RNA mini kit, without cell sorting. Between late 2015 and early 2016, five patients in China with histopathologically diagnosed primary liver carcinoma had surgical resection. Patients had chronic HBV infection and were treatment-naive at sampling. Pieces of fresh tumor and adjacent tissue were cut in half, with one half kept in RNAlater at -80 degrees C and the other half sent for histology. This receptor was obtained from a man between 35 and 55 years old with primary liver carcinoma and hepatitis B virus infection. The chain links TRBV12-3 or TRBV12-4 with TRBJ2-7; no D gene is confidently identified. The sequenced material came from tumor-adjacent normal liver tissue. CDR3 sequence: CASTTPSSYDQYF. The sequenced DNA is TGTGCCAGCACTACACCCAGCTCCTACGACCAGTACTTC.